This entry features one TCR beta chain sequence. Its target is unknown. The data are from a study of T cell responses to AZD1222 COVID-19 vaccine. Study-wide results and caveats: Among AZD1222 vaccinees, only six or seven were seropositive at baseline. Targeting of unmutated variant regions was reportedly seen in nearly half of spike-specific TCRs. The donors showed a predominance of white British ancestry and of females, with possible underestimation of clonal diversity. Without day 14 samples, only post-peak T cell repertoires were studied.

Clones were read by immunoSEQ multiplex PCR, and TCRdb kept only the in-frame ones, dropping some. Here the sample spans more than 95,000 clones, around 80% being singletons. Trimming removed 7 bases at V and 8 bases at J, with 20 bases between. Germline V gene sequence: CDR1 MNHEY, CDR2 SVGAGI. This CDR3 region has 14 residues. The origin of this receptor is an adult who received the AZD1222 COVID-19 vaccine. The input for sequencing was peripheral blood, taken 28 days after the second AZD1222 dose. This rearrangement joins TRBV6-5 to TRBJ1-2; maybe TRBD1 (5 bases). CDR3 protein: CASTLGQLGGGYTF. As DNA, the CDR3 is TGTGCCAGCACCTTAGGACAATTAGGAGGGGGCTACACCTTC.